These 27 T cell receptor beta chains came from one sample sequenced in a study of blood T cells in healthy people across ages. A second about 7 to 11 cycle PCR used barcoded and J-beta primers. TCRdb re-called the 5' RACE reads with MiXCR, one entry per CDR3 protein. The sample yields some 710,000 distinct CDR3 sequences, around a fifth seen once. Sequenced material: blood. The source of these receptors is a man aged 65 to 79 in good health.

This clonotype was counted between two and nine times. This sequence joins TRBV29-1 and TRBJ1-2; TRBD1 aligns across 7 bases. Germline CDR1 is SQVTM and CDR2 is ANQGSEA. Trimming at V came to 4 bases and at J to 0 bases, leaving 23 bases not matched to a gene. This CDR3 comprises 20 residues. The CDR3 nucleotides read TGCAGCGTTGGGAGCAGGGGGATCCAGAAACCACTCCTCACTAACTATGGCTACACCTTC. It yields the protein CSVGSRGIQKPLLTNYGYTF.

This chain uses TRBV12-3 or TRBV12-4 with TRBJ1-4; D is perhaps TRBD1 (6 bases). V lost 7 bases and J lost 10, with 16 bases in between. The length of the CDR3 is 13 residues. CDR3 sequence: CASKQGHVGKLFF. The CDR3, as DNA: TGTGCCAGCAAACAGGGTCACGTTGGAAAACTGTTTTTT.

This clonotype turned up a few times. The chain recombines TRBV14 with TRBJ1-1, with D uncertain. V gave up 10 bases and J gave up 0 bases, with 12 bases separating them. Germline CDR1 SGHDN, CDR2 FVKESK. The CDR3 has 13 amino acids. The CDR3, as DNA: TGTGCCACCTCCGGGTCCATGAACACTGAAGCTTTCTTT. It specifies CATSGSMNTEAFF.

The chain combines TRBV11-2 with TRBJ2-7; D is unresolved. This CDR3 spans 15 amino acids. In germline, CDR1 is SGHAT, CDR2 FQNNGV. Trimming removed 5 bases from V and 0 bases from J, with 14 bases in between. DNA for the CDR3: TGTGCCAGCAGCCAGGTGCAGCTGAGCTCCTACGAGCAGTACTTC. Amino acids: CASSQVQLSSYEQYF.

This clonotype has more than one count but fewer than ten. The chain uses TRBV29-1 and TRBJ2-1; 10 bases line up with TRBD1. Germline assignment: CDR1 SQVTM and CDR2 ANQGSEA. The CDR3 runs 16 residues. V lost 3 bases and J lost 6; bases outside the gene matches: 11. This CDR3 is CSVDGRGTGVGNEQFF. CDR3 nucleotides: TGCAGCGTTGATGGCCGAGGGACAGGGGTTGGCAATGAGCAGTTCTTC.

This clonotype was observed a handful of times. The genes are TRBV14 and TRBJ2-7; 7 nucleotides match TRBD1. The V segment lost 3 bases and the J segment 5 bases; nucleotides outside the gene matches: 16. The CDR3 extends over 17 amino acids. Germline assignment: CDR1 SGHDN and CDR2 FVKESK. The CDR3 nucleotides are TGTGCCAGCAGCCACTCGTCCACAGGGGCGAAAAACCACGAGCAGTACTTC. Translating gives CASSHSSTGAKNHEQYF.

This clonotype was counted only a few times. The chain carries TRBV5-1 and TRBJ2-3; D possibly corresponds to TRBD2 (6 bases). V was shortened by 4 bases and J by 7 bases, with 22 bases between the two germline ends. Germline CDR1 and CDR2: SGHRS and YFSETQ. The CDR3 runs to 16 residues. The CDR3, as DNA: TGCGCCAGCAGCCCACCCGCGGGTTCTAGCGTAAATACGCAGTATTTT. Its protein is CASSPPAGSSVNTQYF.

This clonotype was detected a few times. This rearrangement joins TRBV10-3 to TRBJ1-1; TRBD1 matches 11 bases. The CDR3 extends over 17 amino acids. In germline, CDR1 is ENHRY, CDR2 SYGVKD. The V segment lost 4 bases and the J segment 4 bases; nucleotides outside the gene matches: 11. The DNA for the CDR3 is TGTGCCATCAGTGCGCAACCGGGACAGGGGGACGGCACTGAAGCTTTCTTT. Its translation is CAISAQPGQGDGTEAFF.

This clonotype was seen repeatedly, ten times or more. V and J are TRBV5-1 and TRBJ2-3; no clear D gene. This CDR3 contains 12 residues. Looked up from germline, CDR1 is SGHRS and CDR2 is YFSETQ. Trimming stripped 2 bases from V and 6 bases from J, with 7 bases between. The chain's CDR3 is CASSFDSDTQYF. The CDR3 nucleotides read TGCGCCAGCAGCTTTGATTCCGATACGCAGTATTTT.

V usage is TRBV20-1 and J usage is TRBJ2-5; 10 nucleotides align to TRBD2. Judging by the DNA end, TRBJ2-1 fits better; the J call may be wrong. The CDR3 totals 14 residues. CDR1 is DFQATT and CDR2 is SNEGSKA in the germline V gene (reference sequence). The CDR3 loop is CSARDERGGHGQFF. The CDR3, as DNA: TGCAGTGCTAGAGATGAGCGGGGGGGGCATGGGCAGTTCTTC.

The CDR3 region is CASSQFRQGDQPQHF. In nucleotides, the CDR3 is TGCGCCAGCAGCCAGTTCAGACAGGGAGATCAGCCCCAGCATTTT. This chain links TRBV4-1 with TRBJ1-5; TRBD1 matches 7 bases. The CDR3 has 15 residues. Germline assignment: CDR1 MGHRA and CDR2 YSYEKL. The V and J ends lost 3 bases and 5 bases, in that order; junction bases with no gene match: 7.

This clonotype was seen more than once but under ten times. The chain uses TRBV7-9 and TRBJ1-2; TRBD1 is a possible D gene (6 bases). The germline V gene encodes CDR1 SEHNR and CDR2 FQNEAQ (reference sequence). The V gene lost 3 bases and the J gene lost 2 bases, with 10 bases spanning the gap. The length of the CDR3 is 14 residues. As DNA, the CDR3 is TGTGCCAGCAGCTTTCTCCAGGGGAACTATGGCTACACCTTC. As protein: CASSFLQGNYGYTF.

CDR3 nucleotides: TGCGCCAGCAGCCAAGATGGCGCGGGAGCCAAGACCCAGTACTTC. The encoded protein is CASSQDGAGAKTQYF. The genes are TRBV4-1 and TRBJ2-5; 7 positions match TRBD2. The V gene's germline CDR1 is MGHRA and CDR2 YSYEKL. The CDR3 length is 15 residues. V lost 0 bases, J lost 6 bases, and 7 bases stayed unmatched.

This clonotype was seen at least ten times. The chain combines TRBV20-1 with TRBJ2-3; D ambiguous. Germline V CDR1 and CDR2: DFQATT, SNEGSKA (reference sequence). V was trimmed by 7 bases and J by 2 bases, leaving 7 bases between them. The CDR3 consists of 11 residues. Here the CDR3 reads CSGRNTDTQYF. CDR3 DNA: TGCAGTGGCAGGAACACAGATACGCAGTATTTT.

The chain combines TRBV5-1 with TRBJ2-7; weak D call: TRBD1 (5 bases). From germline, CDR1 is SGHRS and CDR2 YFSETQ. The CDR3 runs to 13 residues. Trimming shortened V by 4 bases and J by 6 bases, and 14 bases separated the two germline ends. In DNA, the CDR3 is TGCGCCAGCAGCGAAGCGACAGTCGGCGAGCAGTACTTC. It translates to CASSEATVGEQYF.

The chain combines TRBV10-3 with TRBJ2-3; D may be TRBD1 (5 bases). V was trimmed by 6 bases and J by 3 bases, leaving 16 bases between them. From germline, CDR1 is ENHRY and CDR2 SYGVKD. CDR3 length: 15 amino acids. The CDR3, as DNA: TGTGCCATCAGGGTGGAAGTGGGGCCGACAGATACGCAGTATTTT. Its translation: CAIRVEVGPTDTQYF.

The V call is TRBV12-3 or TRBV12-4, the J call TRBJ2-3; D perhaps matches TRBD1 (6 bases). The V end was cut by 6 bases, the J end by 1 base, with 11 bases between. CDR3 length: 14 residues. CDR3: CASRRDRRTDTQYF. CDR3 nucleotides: TGTGCCAGCAGACGCGACAGGCGCACAGATACGCAGTATTTT.

The genes are TRBV29-1 and TRBJ2-3; TRBD2 agrees at 8 bases. The CDR3 is made up of 11 amino acids. V was clipped by 4 bases and J by 9 bases; unmatched bases: 3. In germline, CDR1 is SQVTM, CDR2 ANQGSEA. CDR3 sequence: CSVGGGGTQYF. CDR3 in DNA: TGCAGCGTTGGTGGCGGGGGGACGCAGTATTTT.

This clonotype was picked up a small number of times. The chain joins TRBV12-3 or TRBV12-4 to TRBJ2-7, with D tentatively TRBD1 or TRBD2 (5 bases each). There are 13 residues in the CDR3. The V end was cut by 8 bases, the J end by 7 bases, with 18 bases between. Written as DNA, the CDR3 is TGTGCCAGCGGCCGGGACGGAGGTTATGAGCAGTACGTC. This gives the protein CASGRDGGYEQYV.

V usage is TRBV6-6 and J usage is TRBJ1-2, with 11 bases aligning to TRBD1. J was trimmed by 6 bases and V by 4 bases; bases with no gene match: 4. The CDR3 is made up of 14 amino acids. Per the germline V gene, CDR1 is MNHNY and CDR2 is SVGAGI (reference sequence). The DNA of the CDR3 is TGTGCCAGCAGTTTACGGGACAGGGGGGATGGCTACACCTTC. Translating gives CASSLRDRGDGYTF.

This clonotype was seen only a few times. The chain is built from TRBV5-5 and TRBJ1-1; D unresolved. This CDR3 comprises 16 residues. Germline CDR1 SGHKS, CDR2 YYEKEE (reference sequence). Trimming took off 1 base at V and 1 base at J, with 14 bases between the two ends. The CDR3 sequence is CASSLSLGLENTEAFF. The CDR3 nucleotides read TGTGCCAGCAGCTTGTCGCTGGGGTTGGAGAACACTGAAGCTTTCTTT.

This clonotype has more than one count but fewer than ten. The V call is TRBV11-2, the J call TRBJ1-1; D unclear. The CDR3 is 15 residues long. Trimming cost V 5 bases and J 1 base, with 14 bases left between them. CDR1 and CDR2 (germline): SGHAT, FQNNGV. The CDR3 nucleotides read TGTGCCAGCAGCCCCTCGGTTTTCACGAACACTGAAGCTTTCTTT. This gives the protein CASSPSVFTNTEAFF.

This clonotype was seen a handful of times. This sequence joins TRBV9 and TRBJ2-3; 10 bases line up with TRBD2. J lost 3 bases, V lost 4 bases, and 8 bases had no gene match. From germline, CDR1 is SGDLS and CDR2 YYNGEE. There are 16 residues in the CDR3. CDR3 in amino acids: CASSPKAGGLTDTQYF. CDR3 bases: TGTGCCAGCAGCCCTAAAGCGGGGGGGCTAACAGATACGCAGTATTTT. Full variable domain (outside the CDR3, taken from reference TRBV9 and TRBJ2-3): DSGVTQTPKHLITATGQRVTLRCSPRSGDLSVYWYQQSLDQGLQFLIQYYNGEERAKGNILERFSAQQFPDLHSELNLSSLELGDSALYFCASSPKAGGLTDTQYFGPGTRLTVL.

The J gene is TRBJ1-2, the V gene TRBV18, with 9 nucleotides matching TRBD1. CDR3 length: 15 residues. Trimming removed 4 bases from V and 5 bases from J; junction bases left unmatched: 8. Germline values: CDR1 KGHSH, CDR2 LQKENI. For the CDR3, the DNA is TGTGCCAGCTCACTAATCACAGGGGGCAGATATGGCTACACCTTC. Residues: CASSLITGGRYGYTF.

Details on this clonotype: Sequence at one end of the junction differs from germline and may be a read error. The rearrangement uses TRBV27 and TRBJ2-3, with TRBD1 matching over 11 bases. Germline V gene data show CDR1 as MNHEY and CDR2 as SMNVEV (reference sequence). The CDR3 contains 15 residues. This chain's CDR3 is CAGSLWTGGSDTQYF. DNA of the CDR3: TGTGCCGGCAGTTTGTGGACAGGGGGCTCGGATACGCAGTATTTT.

This sequence joins TRBV28 and TRBJ2-4; tentative D call: TRBD1 (6 bases). Germline CDR1 and CDR2: MDHEN and SYDVKM. V was shortened by 3 bases and J by 2 bases, with 8 bases between the two germline ends. This CDR3 comprises 14 residues. The CDR3 protein is CASSLGASKNIQYF. CDR3 nucleotide sequence: TGTGCCAGCAGTTTGGGGGCGTCCAAAAACATTCAGTACTTC.

The CDR3 spells CASSSRGSGKGADTQYF. DNA of the CDR3: TGTGCCAGCAGTTCCCGAGGAAGCGGGAAAGGGGCAGATACGCAGTATTTT. V is TRBV6-5 and J is TRBJ2-3; 7 positions match TRBD2. The CDR3 covers 17 residues. After removal of 4 bases from V and 4 bases from J, the junction contained 14 bases not matched to a gene. Germline V gene sequence: CDR1 MNHEY, CDR2 SVGAGI.